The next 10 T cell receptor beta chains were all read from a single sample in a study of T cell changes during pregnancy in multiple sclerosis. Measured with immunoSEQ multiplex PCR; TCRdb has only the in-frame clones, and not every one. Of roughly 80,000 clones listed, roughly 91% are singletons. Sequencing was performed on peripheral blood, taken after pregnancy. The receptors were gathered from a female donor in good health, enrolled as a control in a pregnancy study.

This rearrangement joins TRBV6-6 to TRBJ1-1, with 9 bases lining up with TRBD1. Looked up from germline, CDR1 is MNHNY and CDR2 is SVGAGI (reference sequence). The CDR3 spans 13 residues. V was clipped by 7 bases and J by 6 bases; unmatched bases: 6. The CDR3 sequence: CASTDRGGAEAFF. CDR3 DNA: TGTGCCAGCACAGACAGGGGGGGAGCTGAAGCTTTCTTT.

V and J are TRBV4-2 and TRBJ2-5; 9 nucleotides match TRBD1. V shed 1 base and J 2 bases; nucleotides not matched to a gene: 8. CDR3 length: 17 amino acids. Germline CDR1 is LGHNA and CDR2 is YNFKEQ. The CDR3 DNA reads TGTGCCAGCAGCCAAGTCGCCGGGACAGGGCCTCAAGAGACCCAGTACTTC. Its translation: CASSQVAGTGPQETQYF.

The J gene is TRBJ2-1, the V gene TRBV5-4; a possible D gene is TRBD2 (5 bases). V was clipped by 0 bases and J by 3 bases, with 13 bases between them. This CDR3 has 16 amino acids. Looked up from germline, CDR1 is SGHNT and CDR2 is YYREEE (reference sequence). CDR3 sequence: CASSLGSAGRYNEQFF. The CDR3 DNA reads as TGTGCCAGCAGCTTGGGCTCCGCGGGCCGCTACAATGAGCAGTTCTTC.

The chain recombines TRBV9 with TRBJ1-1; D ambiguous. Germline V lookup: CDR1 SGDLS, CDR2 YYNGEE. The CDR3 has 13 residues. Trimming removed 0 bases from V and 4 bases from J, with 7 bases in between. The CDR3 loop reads CASSVVTGTEAFF. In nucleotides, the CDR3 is TGTGCCAGCAGCGTAGTAACGGGCACTGAAGCTTTCTTT.

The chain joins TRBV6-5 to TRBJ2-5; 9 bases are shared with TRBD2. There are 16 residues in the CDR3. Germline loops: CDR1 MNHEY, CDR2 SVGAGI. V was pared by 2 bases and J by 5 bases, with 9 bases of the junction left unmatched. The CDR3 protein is CASSYRGGGAVETQYF. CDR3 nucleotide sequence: TGTGCCAGCAGTTACCGGGGCGGGGGGGCCGTTGAGACCCAGTACTTC.

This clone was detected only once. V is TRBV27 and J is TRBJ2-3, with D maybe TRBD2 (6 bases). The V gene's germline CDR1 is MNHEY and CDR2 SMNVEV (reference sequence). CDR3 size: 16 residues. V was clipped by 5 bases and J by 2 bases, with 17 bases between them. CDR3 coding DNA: TGTGCCAGCAGTAAAGGGACTGCACTGTACACAGATACGCAGTATTTT. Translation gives CASSKGTALYTDTQYF.

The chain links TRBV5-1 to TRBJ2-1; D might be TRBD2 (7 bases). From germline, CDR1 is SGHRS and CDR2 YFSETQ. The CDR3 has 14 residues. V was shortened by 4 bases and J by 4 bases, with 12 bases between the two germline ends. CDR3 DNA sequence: TGCGCCAGCAGCCCGGGGGGCGGATACAATGAGCAGTTCTTC. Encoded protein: CASSPGGGYNEQFF.

The CDR3 region has the DNA TGTGCCAGCAGCGTCGACAGGGGGTCCTACGAGCAGTACTTC. Its protein product is CASSVDRGSYEQYF. V is TRBV9 and J is TRBJ2-7; TRBD1 aligns across 9 bases. The junction had 1 base not matched to a gene; V was cut back by 2 bases and J by 1 base. The CDR3 sequence is 14 residues long. CDR1 is SGDLS, CDR2 YYNGEE, per germline.

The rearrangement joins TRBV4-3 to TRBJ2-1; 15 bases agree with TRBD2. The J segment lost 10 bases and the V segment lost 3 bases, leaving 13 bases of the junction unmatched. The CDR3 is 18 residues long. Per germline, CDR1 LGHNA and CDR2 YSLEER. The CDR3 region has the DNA TGCGCCAGCAGCCAGGACCGGACTAGCGGGAGGGCTCTCAGGGAGCAGTTCTTC. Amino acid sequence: CASSQDRTSGRALREQFF.

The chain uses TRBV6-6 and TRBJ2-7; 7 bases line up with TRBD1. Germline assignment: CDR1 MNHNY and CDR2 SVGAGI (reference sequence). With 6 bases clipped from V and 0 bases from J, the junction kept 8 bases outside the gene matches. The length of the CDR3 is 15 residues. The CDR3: CASRTDRTISYEQYF. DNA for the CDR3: TGTGCCAGCAGGACGGACAGGACAATCTCCTACGAGCAGTACTTC.